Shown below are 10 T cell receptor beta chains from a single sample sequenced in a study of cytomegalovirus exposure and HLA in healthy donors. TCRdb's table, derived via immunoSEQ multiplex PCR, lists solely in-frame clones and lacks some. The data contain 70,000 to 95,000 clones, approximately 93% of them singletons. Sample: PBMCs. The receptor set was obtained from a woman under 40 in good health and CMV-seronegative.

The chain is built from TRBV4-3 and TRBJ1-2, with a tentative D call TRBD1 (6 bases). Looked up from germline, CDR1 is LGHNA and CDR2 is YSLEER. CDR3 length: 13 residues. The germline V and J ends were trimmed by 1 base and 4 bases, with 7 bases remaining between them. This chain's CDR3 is CASSQATGYGYTF. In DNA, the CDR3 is TGCGCCAGCAGCCAAGCGACAGGCTATGGCTACACCTTC.

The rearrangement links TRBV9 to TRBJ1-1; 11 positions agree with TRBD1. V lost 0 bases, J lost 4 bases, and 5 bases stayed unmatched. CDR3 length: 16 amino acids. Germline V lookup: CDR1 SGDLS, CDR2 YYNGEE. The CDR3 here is CASSVGTGTGGTEAFF. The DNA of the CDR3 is TGTGCCAGCAGCGTAGGGACCGGGACAGGGGGCACTGAAGCTTTCTTT.

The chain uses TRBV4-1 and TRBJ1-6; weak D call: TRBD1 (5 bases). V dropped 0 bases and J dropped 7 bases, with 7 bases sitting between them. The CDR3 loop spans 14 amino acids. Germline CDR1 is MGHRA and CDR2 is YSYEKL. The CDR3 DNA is TGCGCCAGCAGCCAAGAGGCAGGGAATTCACCCCTCCACTTT. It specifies CASSQEAGNSPLHF.

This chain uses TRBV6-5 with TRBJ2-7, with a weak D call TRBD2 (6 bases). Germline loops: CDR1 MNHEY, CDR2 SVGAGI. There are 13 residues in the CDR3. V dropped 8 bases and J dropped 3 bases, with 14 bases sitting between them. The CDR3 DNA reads TGTGCCAGCGTTCCCGGGAGAGACTACGAGCAGTACTTC. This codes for CASVPGRDYEQYF.

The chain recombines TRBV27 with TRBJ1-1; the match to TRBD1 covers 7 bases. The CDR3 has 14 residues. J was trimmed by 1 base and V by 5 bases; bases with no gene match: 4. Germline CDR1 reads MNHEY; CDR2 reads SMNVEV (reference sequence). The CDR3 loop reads CASSVGQTNTEAFF. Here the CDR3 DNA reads TGTGCCAGCAGTGTGGGACAGACGAACACTGAAGCTTTCTTT.

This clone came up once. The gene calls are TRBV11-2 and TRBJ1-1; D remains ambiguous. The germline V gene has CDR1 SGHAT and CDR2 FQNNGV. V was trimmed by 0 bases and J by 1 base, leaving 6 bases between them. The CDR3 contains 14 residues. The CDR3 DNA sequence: TGTGCCAGCAGCTTAGAGGGCAGGAACACTGAAGCTTTCTTT. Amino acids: CASSLEGRNTEAFF. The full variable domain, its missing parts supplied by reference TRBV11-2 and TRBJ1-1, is EAGVAQSPRYKIIEKRQSVAFWCNPISGHATLYWYQQILGQGPKLLIQFQNNGVVDDSQLPKDRFSAERLKGVDSTLKIQPAKLEDSAVYLCASSLEGRNTEAFFGQGTRLTVV.

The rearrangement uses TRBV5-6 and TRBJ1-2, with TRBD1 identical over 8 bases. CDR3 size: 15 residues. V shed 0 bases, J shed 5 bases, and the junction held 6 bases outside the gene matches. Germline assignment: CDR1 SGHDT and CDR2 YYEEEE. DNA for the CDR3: TGTGCCAGCAGCTTGGGGACAGGGTTCTCTTATGGCTACACCTTC. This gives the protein CASSLGTGFSYGYTF.

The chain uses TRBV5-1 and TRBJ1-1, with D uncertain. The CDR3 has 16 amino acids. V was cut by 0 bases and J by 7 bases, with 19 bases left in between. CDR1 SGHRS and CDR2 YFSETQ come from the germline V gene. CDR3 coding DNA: TGCGCCAGCAGCTTGGTCGTACAGACCCAGTCAGTTGAAGCTTTCTTT. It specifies CASSLVVQTQSVEAFF.

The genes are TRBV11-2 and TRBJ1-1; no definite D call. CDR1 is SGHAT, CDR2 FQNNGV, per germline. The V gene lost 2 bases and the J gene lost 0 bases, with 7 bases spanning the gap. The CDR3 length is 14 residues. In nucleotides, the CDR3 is TGTGCCAGCAGCTTAAAGGCGGTGAACACTGAAGCTTTCTTT. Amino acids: CASSLKAVNTEAFF.

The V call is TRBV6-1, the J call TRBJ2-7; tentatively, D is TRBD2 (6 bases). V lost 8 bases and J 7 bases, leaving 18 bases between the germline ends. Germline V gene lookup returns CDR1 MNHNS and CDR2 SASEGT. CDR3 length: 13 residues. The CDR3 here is CASGLWREREQYF. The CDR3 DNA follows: TGTGCCAGCGGGTTGTGGCGGGAACGGGAGCAGTACTTC.